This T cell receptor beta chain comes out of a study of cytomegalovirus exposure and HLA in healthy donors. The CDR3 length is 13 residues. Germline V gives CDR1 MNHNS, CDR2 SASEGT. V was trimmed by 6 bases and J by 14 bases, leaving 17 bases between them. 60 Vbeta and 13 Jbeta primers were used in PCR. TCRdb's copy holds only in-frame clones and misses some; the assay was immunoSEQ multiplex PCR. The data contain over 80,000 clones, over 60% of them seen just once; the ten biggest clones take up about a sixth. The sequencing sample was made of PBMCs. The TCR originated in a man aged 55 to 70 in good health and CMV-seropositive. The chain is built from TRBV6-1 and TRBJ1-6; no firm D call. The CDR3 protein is CASRYEVIQTLHF. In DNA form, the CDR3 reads TGTGCCAGCAGGTACGAGGTCATTCAGACCCTCCACTTT.